This T cell receptor beta chain comes out of a study of post-analysis software for immune sequencing data. Study outcomes and limitations: Samples from one preparation batch, clustered by F measure, grouped strongly together. TRBV segments more frequent in patients than in controls numbered five and included TRBV5-6, TRBV5-1 and TRBV20-1. Controls had significantly higher normalized Chao1 diversity than multiple sclerosis patients.

The CDR3 is made up of 19 amino acids. In regard to this clonotype: Its matching antigen is unknown.

The TCR beta cDNA libraries carried unique molecular identifiers. TCRdb reprocessed the PCR reads via MiXCR and lists one record per CDR3 protein. The sample consists of 450,000 or so distinct CDR3 sequences, approximately 46% of them appearing once. This chain uses TRBV21-1 with TRBJ2-3; whether TRBD1, the table's D call, matches the DNA was not checked. TRBV21-1 represents a pseudogene. Sequencing input: blood. The clonotype comes from a girl aged 10 to 17 with multiple sclerosis. Written as DNA, the CDR3 is TGTGCCAGCAGCAAGGAAAAAAGGCCAGGACAGGGAAGCACAGATACGCAGTATTTT. This codes for CASSKEKRPGQGSTDTQYF.